This entry lists 4 T cell receptor beta chains sequenced from one sample in a study of spatial heterogeneity in lung cancer. Time point of the sample: sample taken at primary tumor resection. TCRdb reanalysed the 5' RACE reads using MiXCR and keeps one entry per CDR3 protein. Of roughly 7,800 distinct CDR3 sequences in the sample, 15% to 18% were seen once. This specimen consisted of normal lung tissue next to the tumor, obtained at surgery. The receptors originated from a male donor with early-stage non-small cell lung cancer.

J is TRBJ2-7 and V is TRBV5-4; maybe TRBD2 (6 bases). The germline V gene encodes CDR1 SGHNT and CDR2 YYREEE (reference sequence). Trimming took off 5 bases at V and 4 bases at J, with 16 bases between the two ends. This CDR3 has 14 amino acids. DNA of the CDR3: TGTGCCAGCAGTATGATGGGCGGGGAGTACGAGCAGTACTTC. It is translated as CASSMMGGEYEQYF.

Ten or more counts support this clonotype. This chain joins TRBV6-5 and TRBJ1-4; 8 bases match TRBD1. This CDR3 is 14 amino acids long. J lost 8 bases, V lost 6 bases, and 8 bases had no gene match. Germline V gives CDR1 MNHEY, CDR2 SVGAGI. This CDR3 is CASRSTGVIEKLFF. The DNA for the CDR3 is TGTGCCAGCAGGTCGACAGGGGTCATAGAAAAACTGTTTTTT.

This clonotype has more than one count but fewer than ten. This chain joins TRBV7-6 and TRBJ2-5; 9 bases align to TRBD2. The length of the CDR3 is 18 residues. In germline, CDR1 is SGHVS, CDR2 FNYEAQ. V was pared by 2 bases and J by 1 base, with 11 bases of the junction left unmatched. The CDR3 nucleotides are TGTGCCAGCAGCTTAAGGGCGGCAGGAGCGGGGGGCCAAGAGACCCAGTACTTC. It yields the protein CASSLRAAGAGGQETQYF.

This clonotype rates as medium-sized (0.01 to 0.1%). The chain employs TRBV16 and TRBJ2-7; unclear D gene. This CDR3 comprises 14 residues. The germline gives CDR1 KGHSY, CDR2 FQNENV. V dropped 0 bases and J dropped 4 bases, with 10 bases sitting between them. CDR3: CASSQSRNGYEQYF. CDR3 bases: TGTGCCAGCAGCCAATCGCGAAACGGGTACGAGCAGTACTTC. The variable domain in full, with the rest retrieved from reference TRBV16 and TRBJ2-7, is GEEVAQTPKHLVRGEGQKAKLYCAPIKGHSYVFWYQQVLKNEFKFLISFQNENVFDETGMPKERFSAKCLPNSPCSLEIQATKLEDSAVYFCASSQSRNGYEQYFGPGTRLTVT.